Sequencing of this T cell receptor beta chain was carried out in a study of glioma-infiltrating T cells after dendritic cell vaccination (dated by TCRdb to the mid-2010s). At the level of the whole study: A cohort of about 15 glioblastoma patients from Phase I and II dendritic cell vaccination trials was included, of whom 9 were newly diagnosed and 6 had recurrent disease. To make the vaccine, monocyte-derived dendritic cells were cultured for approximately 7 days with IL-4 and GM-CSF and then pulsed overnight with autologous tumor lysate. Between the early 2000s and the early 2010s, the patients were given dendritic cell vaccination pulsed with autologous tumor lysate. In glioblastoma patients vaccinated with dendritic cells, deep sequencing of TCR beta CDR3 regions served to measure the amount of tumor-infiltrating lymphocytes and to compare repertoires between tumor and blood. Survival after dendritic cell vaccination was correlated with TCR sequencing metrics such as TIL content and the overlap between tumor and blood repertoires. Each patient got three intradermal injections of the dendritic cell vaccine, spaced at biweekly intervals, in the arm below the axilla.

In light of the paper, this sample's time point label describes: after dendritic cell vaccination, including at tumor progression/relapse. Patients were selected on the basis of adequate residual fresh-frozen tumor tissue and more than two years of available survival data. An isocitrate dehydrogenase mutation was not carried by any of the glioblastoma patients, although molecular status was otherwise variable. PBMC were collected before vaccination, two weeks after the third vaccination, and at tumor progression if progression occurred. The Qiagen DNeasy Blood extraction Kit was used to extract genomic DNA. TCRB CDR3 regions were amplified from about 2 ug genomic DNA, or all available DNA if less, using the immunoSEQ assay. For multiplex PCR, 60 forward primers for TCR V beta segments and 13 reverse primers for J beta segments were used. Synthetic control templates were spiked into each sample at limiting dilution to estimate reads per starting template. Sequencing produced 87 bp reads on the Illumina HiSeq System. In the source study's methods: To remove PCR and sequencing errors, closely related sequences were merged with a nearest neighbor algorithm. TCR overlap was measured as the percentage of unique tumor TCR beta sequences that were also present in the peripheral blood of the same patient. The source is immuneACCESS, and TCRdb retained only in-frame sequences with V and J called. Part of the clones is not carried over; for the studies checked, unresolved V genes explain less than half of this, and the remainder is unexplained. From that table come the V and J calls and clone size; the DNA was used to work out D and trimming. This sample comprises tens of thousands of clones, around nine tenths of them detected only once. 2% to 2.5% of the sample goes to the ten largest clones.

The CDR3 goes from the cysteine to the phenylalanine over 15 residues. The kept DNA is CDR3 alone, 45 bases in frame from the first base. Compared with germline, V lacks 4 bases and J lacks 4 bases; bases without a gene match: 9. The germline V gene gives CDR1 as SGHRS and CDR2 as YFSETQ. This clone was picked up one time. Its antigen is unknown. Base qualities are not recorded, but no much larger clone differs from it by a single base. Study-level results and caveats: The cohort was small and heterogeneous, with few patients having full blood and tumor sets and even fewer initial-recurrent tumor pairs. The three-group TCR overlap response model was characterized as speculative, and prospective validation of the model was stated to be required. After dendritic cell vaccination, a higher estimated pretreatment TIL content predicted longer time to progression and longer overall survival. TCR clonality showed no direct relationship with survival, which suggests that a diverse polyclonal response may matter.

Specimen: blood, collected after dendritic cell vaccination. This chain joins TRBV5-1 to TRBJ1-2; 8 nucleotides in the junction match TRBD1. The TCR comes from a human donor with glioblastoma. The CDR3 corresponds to CASSATGGNGYGYTF. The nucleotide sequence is TGCGCCAGCAGCGCCACAGGGGGAAACGGCTATGGCTACACCTTC.